This paragraph covers one T cell receptor (beta chain) sequence. As yet, its antigen is unknown. Survey-level resolution applied to immunoSEQ assay v3.0. Here immunoSEQ multiplex PCR was the method, and the copy in TCRdb shows in-frame clones only, minus some. This table has around 25,000 clones, roughly 94% appearing once. The sample belongs to a study of long-term antiretroviral therapy in people with HIV. Study outcomes and limitations: Post-treatment diversity went higher with ART but stayed below transplant donor controls. Those clones which expanded before ART made up the dominant part of the repertoire at all time points.

This CDR3 has 12 amino acids. The V end was cut by 6 bases, the J end by 4 bases, with 9 bases between. The germline gives CDR1 ENHRY, CDR2 SYGVKD. The chain uses TRBV10-3 and TRBJ1-1, with D unresolved. This receptor was obtained from a woman in her 50s with HIV. Sequencing used unsorted PBMCs, obtained 4.8 to 5 years after starting antiretroviral therapy. For the CDR3, the DNA is TGTGCCATCAGCTACACGTCCACTGAAGCTTTCTTT. Translation gives CAISYTSTEAFF.